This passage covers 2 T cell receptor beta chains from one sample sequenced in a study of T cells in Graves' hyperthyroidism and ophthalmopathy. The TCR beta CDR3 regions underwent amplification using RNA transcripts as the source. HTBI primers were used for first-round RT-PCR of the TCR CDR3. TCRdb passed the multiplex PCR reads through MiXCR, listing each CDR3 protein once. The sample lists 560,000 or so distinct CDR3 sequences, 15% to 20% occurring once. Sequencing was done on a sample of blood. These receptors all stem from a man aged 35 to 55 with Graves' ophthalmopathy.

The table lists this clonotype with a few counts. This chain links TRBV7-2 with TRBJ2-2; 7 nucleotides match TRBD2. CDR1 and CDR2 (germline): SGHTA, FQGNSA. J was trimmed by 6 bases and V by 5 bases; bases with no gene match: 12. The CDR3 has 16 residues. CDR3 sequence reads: CASSPRWTSRSGELFF. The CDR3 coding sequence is TGTGCCAGCAGCCCGAGGTGGACTAGTCGGTCCGGGGAGCTGTTTTTT. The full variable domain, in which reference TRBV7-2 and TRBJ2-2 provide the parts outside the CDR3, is GAGVSQSPSNKVTEKGKDVELRCDPISGHTALYWYRQSLGQGLEFLIYFQGNSAPDKSGLPSDRFSAERTGGSVSTLTIQRTQQEDSAVYLCASSPRWTSRSGELFFGEGSRLTVL.

CDR3 protein: CSARDVSDQPQHF. The CDR3 nucleotides read TGCAGTGCTAGAGATGTGTCCGATCAGCCCCAGCATTTT. This rearrangement joins TRBV20-1 to TRBJ1-5; D is uncertain. Deletions cut 0 bases from V and 5 bases from J, with 8 bases between. Germline V gene lookup returns CDR1 DFQATT and CDR2 SNEGSKA (reference sequence). The CDR3 sequence is 13 residues long.